The 12 T cell receptor beta chains reported below all come from one sample, sequenced in a study of blood T cell repertoires in COVID-19. TCRdb keeps only in-frame clones here, not all; method: immunoSEQ multiplex PCR. This repertoire shows around 250,000 clones, 80% to 85% found once; its top ten account for 1.5%. Input material: peripheral blood. The receptors derive from a woman aged 40 to 50 who had recovered from COVID-19.

The chain employs TRBV7-2 and TRBJ2-5; D not resolved. This CDR3 has 12 residues. V lost 1 base and J 5 bases, leaving 5 bases between the germline ends. Germline loops: CDR1 SGHTA, CDR2 FQGNSA. The CDR3: CASSLDSETQYF. The CDR3 nucleotides are TGTGCCAGCAGCTTAGACTCGGAGACCCAGTACTTC.

This clone was seen a single time. The chain couples TRBV2 to TRBJ1-6, with TRBD1 as a possible D gene (5 bases). The V and J ends lost 3 bases and 8 bases respectively, with 11 bases between them. The CDR3 has 14 residues. CDR1 is SNHLY and CDR2 is FYNNEI in the germline V gene. The DNA for the CDR3 is TGTGCCAGCAGTGATCAGGGTGGGGATTCACCCCTCCACTTT. It specifies CASSDQGGDSPLHF.

The J gene is TRBJ1-5, the V gene TRBV6-4; D possibly corresponds to TRBD1 (6 bases). The CDR3 extends over 16 amino acids. Trimming removed 2 bases at V and 6 bases at J, with 17 bases between. Germline V gene data show CDR1 as MRHNA and CDR2 as SNTAGT. CDR3 loop: CASSDGTQDRIQPQHF. The DNA for the CDR3 is TGTGCCAGCAGTGACGGGACACAGGATAGAATTCAGCCCCAGCATTTT.

The rearrangement links TRBV3-1 (or the pseudogene TRBV3-2) to TRBJ1-6; weak D call: TRBD1 (6 bases). Looked up from germline, CDR1 is LGHDT and CDR2 is YNNKEL (reference sequence). Trimming cost V 0 bases and J 12 bases, with 9 bases left between them. The CDR3 length is 13 residues. The CDR3 protein is CASSQDMDRPLHF. CDR3 in DNA: TGTGCCAGCAGCCAAGATATGGACAGACCCCTCCACTTT.

This clone was detected only a few times. The chain carries TRBV10-2 and TRBJ1-6; TRBD1 agrees at 8 bases. In germline, CDR1 is WSHSY, CDR2 SAAADI. This CDR3 has 12 residues. The ends lost 7 bases at V and 9 bases at J; junction bases unmatched: 2. CDR3 region: CASTTGGSPLHF. The CDR3 DNA reads as TGCGCCAGCACTACAGGGGGTTCACCCCTCCACTTT.

The rearrangement joins TRBV10-3 to TRBJ1-5; 8 nucleotides agree with TRBD1. Germline lookup yields CDR1 ENHRY and CDR2 SYGVKD. With V trimmed by 4 bases and J by 0 bases, 5 bases remained unmatched. This CDR3 has 16 residues. The CDR3: CAISVTGDVSNQPQHF. Here the CDR3 DNA reads TGTGCCATCAGTGTGACAGGGGACGTTAGCAATCAGCCCCAGCATTTT.

The V gene is TRBV30, the J gene TRBJ1-1; tentative D call: TRBD1 (5 bases). The V end was cut by 0 bases, the J end by 5 bases, with 13 bases between. Per germline, CDR1 GTSNPN and CDR2 SVGIG (reference sequence). The CDR3 has 14 amino acids. CDR3 sequence: CAWSVGGGGTEAFF. The DNA of the CDR3 is TGTGCCTGGAGTGTAGGCGGGGGGGGAACTGAAGCTTTCTTT. The full variable domain, completed using reference TRBV30 and TRBJ1-1, is SQTIHQWPATLVQPVGSPLSLECTVEGTSNPNLYWYRQAAGRGLQLLFYSVGIGQISSEVPQNLSASRPQDRQFILSSKKLLLSDSGFYLCAWSVGGGGTEAFFGQGTRLTVV.

The V gene is TRBV4-1, the J gene TRBJ1-2; D possibly corresponds to TRBD1 (5 bases). This CDR3 has 13 residues. V was pared by 0 bases and J by 4 bases, with 6 bases between. The germline V gene has CDR1 MGHRA and CDR2 YSYEKL. The CDR3 sequence: CASSQDQGYGYTF. Written as DNA, the CDR3 is TGCGCCAGCAGCCAAGATCAGGGCTATGGCTACACCTTC.

The chain is built from TRBV7-6 and TRBJ2-3, with 7 bases fitting TRBD1. J lost 5 bases, V lost 4 bases, and 12 bases had no gene match. The length of the CDR3 is 16 residues. Germline V gene lookup returns CDR1 SGHVS and CDR2 FNYEAQ. CDR3 sequence: CASSYDRAHGKDTQYF. CDR3 bases: TGTGCCAGCAGCTACGACAGGGCCCACGGGAAAGATACGCAGTATTTT.

This clone was seen more than once but under ten times. The rearrangement links TRBV9 to TRBJ2-2, with D perhaps TRBD1 (5 bases). CDR1 is SGDLS, CDR2 YYNGEE, per germline. This CDR3 has 16 residues. The V end lost 3 bases, the J end lost 1 base, and 13 bases lay between the germline ends. CDR3 in amino acids: CASSAGHRKNTGELFF. The CDR3, as DNA: TGTGCCAGCAGCGCAGGACACCGAAAGAACACCGGGGAGCTGTTTTTT.

The rearrangement joins TRBV19 to TRBJ2-7, with 8 bases aligning to TRBD2. The CDR3 contains 13 residues. The ends lost 9 bases at V and 7 bases at J; junction bases unmatched: 11. CDR1 and CDR2 (germline): LNHDA, SQIVND (reference sequence). The DNA of the CDR3 is TGTGCCAGCAGCCCCGGGGGGGGATCTGAGCAGTACTTC. It codes for CASSPGGGSEQYF.

The chain joins TRBV10-3 to TRBJ2-7; no reliable D call. The CDR3 totals 16 residues. Germline CDR1 reads ENHRY; CDR2 reads SYGVKD. V lost 6 bases to trimming and J lost 2 bases, with 20 bases between them. The DNA of the CDR3 is TGTGCCATCAGCACCCCACAGACGGATAAGGCCTACGAGCAGTACTTC. As protein: CAISTPQTDKAYEQYF.